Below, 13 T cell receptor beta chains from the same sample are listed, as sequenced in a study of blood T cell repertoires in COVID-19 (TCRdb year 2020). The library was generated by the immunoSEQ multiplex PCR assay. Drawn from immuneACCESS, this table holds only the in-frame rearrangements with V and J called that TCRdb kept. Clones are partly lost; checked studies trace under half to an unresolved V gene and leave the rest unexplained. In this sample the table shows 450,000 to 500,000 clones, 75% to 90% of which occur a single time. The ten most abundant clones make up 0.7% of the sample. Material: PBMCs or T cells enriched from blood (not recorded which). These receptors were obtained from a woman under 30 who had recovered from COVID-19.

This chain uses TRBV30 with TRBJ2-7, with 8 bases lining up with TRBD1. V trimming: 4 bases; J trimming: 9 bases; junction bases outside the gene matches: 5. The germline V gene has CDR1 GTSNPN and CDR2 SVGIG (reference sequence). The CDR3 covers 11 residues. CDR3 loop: CAWTGGAGQYF. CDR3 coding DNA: TGTGCCTGGACAGGGGGCGCAGGGCAGTACTTC.

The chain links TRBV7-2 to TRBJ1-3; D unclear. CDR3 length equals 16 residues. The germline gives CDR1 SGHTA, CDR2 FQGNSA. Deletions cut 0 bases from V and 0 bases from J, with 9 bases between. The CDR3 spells CASSLALGLSGNTIYF. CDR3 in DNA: TGTGCCAGCAGCTTAGCCCTAGGCCTCTCTGGAAACACCATATATTTT.

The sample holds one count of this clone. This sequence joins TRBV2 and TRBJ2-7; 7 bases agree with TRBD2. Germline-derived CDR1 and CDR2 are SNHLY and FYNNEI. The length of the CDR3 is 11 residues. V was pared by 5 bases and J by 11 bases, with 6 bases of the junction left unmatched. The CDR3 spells CASSQETSKYF. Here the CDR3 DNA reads TGTGCCAGCAGTCAAGAGACTAGCAAGTACTTC. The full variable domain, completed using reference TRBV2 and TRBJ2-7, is EPEVTQTPSHQVTQMGQEVILRCVPISNHLYFYWYRQILGQKVEFLVSFYNNEISEKSEIFDDQFSVERPDGSNFTLKIRSTKLEDSAMYFCASSQETSKYFGPGTRLTVT.

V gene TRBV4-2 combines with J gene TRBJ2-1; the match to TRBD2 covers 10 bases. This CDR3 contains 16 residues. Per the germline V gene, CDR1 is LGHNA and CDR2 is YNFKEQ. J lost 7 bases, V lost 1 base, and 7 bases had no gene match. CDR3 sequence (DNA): TGTGCCAGCAGCCAAGTAAAGGCTAGCGGGGGAAATGAGCAGTTCTTC. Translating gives CASSQVKASGGNEQFF.

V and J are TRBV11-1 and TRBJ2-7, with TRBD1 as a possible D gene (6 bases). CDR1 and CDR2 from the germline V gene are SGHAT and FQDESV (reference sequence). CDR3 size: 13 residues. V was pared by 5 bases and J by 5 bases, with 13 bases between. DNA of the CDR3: TGTGCCAGCAGCATCATCAGGGGCGACGAGCAGTACTTC. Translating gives CASSIIRGDEQYF.

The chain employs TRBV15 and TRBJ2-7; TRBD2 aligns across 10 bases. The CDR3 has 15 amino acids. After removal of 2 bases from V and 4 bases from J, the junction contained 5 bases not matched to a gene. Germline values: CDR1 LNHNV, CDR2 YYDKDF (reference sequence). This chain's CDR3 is CATSRTTSGVYEQYF. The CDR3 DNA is TGTGCCACCAGCAGAACCACTAGCGGGGTTTACGAGCAGTACTTC.

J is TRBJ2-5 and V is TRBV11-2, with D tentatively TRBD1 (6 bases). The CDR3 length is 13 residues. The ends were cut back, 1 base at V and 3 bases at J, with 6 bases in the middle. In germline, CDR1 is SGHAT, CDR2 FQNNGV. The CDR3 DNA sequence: TGTGCCAGCAGCTTAGGGACAGAAGAGACCCAGTACTTC. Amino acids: CASSLGTEETQYF.

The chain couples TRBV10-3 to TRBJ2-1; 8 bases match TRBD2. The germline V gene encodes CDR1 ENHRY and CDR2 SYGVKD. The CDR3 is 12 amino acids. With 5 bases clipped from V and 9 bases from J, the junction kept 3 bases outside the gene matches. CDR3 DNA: TGTGCCATCAGTCTGAGCGGGGGTGAGCAGTTCTTC. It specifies CAISLSGGEQFF.

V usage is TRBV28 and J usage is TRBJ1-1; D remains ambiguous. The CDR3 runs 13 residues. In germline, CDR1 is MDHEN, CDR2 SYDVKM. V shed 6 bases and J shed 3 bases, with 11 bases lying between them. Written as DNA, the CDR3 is TGTGCCAGCAGGCCACTACCGGACACTGAAGCTTTCTTT. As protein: CASRPLPDTEAFF.

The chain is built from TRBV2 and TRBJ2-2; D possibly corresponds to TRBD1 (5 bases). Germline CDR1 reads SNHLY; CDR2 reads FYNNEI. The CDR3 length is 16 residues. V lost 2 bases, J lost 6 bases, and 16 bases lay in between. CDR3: CASSENRGRVSGELFF. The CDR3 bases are TGTGCCAGCAGTGAAAATCGAGGCAGGGTATCCGGGGAGCTGTTTTTT.

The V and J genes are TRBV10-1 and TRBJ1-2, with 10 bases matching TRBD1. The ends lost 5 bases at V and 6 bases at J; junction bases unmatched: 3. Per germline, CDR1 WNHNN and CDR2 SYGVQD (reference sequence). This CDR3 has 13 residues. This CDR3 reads CASSPDRGHGYTF. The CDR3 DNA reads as TGCGCCAGCAGTCCCGACAGGGGGCATGGCTACACCTTC.

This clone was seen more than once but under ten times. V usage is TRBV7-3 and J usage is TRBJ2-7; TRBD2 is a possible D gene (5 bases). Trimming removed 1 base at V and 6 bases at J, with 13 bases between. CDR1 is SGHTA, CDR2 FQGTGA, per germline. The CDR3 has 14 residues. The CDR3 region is CASSLNPEDSEQYF. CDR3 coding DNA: TGTGCCAGCAGCTTAAATCCGGAGGATAGCGAGCAGTACTTC. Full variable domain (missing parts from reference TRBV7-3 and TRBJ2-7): GAGVSQTPSNKVTEKGKYVELRCDPISGHTALYWYRQSLGQGPEFLIYFQGTGAADDSGLPNDRFFAVRPEGSVSTLKIQRTERGDSAVYLCASSLNPEDSEQYFGPGTRLTVT.

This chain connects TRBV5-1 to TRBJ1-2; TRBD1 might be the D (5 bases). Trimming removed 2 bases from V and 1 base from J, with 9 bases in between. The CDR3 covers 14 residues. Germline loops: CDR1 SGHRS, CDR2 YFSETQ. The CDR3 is CASSFGANNYGYTF. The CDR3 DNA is TGCGCCAGCAGCTTTGGGGCTAATAACTATGGCTACACCTTC.